Below are 10 T cell receptor beta chains sequenced from a single sample in a study of shared clonotypes between healthy human individuals. The data were produced by immunoSEQ multiplex PCR, yet TCRdb's version contains in-frame clones alone and is incomplete. The sample carries fewer than 550,000 clones, over 60% recorded once. Sequencing was performed on PBMCs. The source of these receptors is a woman between 40 and 50 years old in good health. Some clones in this sample may be carry-over from other donors' samples.

The V gene is TRBV9, the J gene TRBJ2-5; 10 bases agree with TRBD2. The germline V gene encodes CDR1 SGDLS and CDR2 YYNGEE. CDR3 size: 16 residues. V gave up 0 bases and J gave up 4 bases; unmatched junction bases: 6. CDR3 sequence (DNA): TGTGCCAGCAGCGTAGAAAGCGGGAGGGCGGGAGAGACCCAGTACTTC. Translating gives CASSVESGRAGETQYF.

V and J are TRBV6-6 and TRBJ1-4; TRBD1 might be the D (5 bases). CDR1 and CDR2 from the germline V gene are MNHNY and SVGAGI (reference sequence). Trimming cost V 6 bases and J 8 bases, with 13 bases left between them. This CDR3 spans 13 amino acids. CDR3 sequence reads: CASSWDAREKLFF. CDR3 nucleotides: TGTGCCAGCAGCTGGGACGCACGGGAAAAACTGTTTTTT.

V usage is TRBV19 and J usage is TRBJ1-5; D is unclear. CDR3 length equals 14 residues. V lost 1 base, J lost 1 base, and 5 bases lay in between. Germline V lookup: CDR1 LNHDA, CDR2 SQIVND (reference sequence). The CDR3 sequence is CASSIVQSNQPQHF. CDR3 DNA: TGTGCCAGTAGTATAGTGCAGAGCAATCAGCCCCAGCATTTT.

V usage is TRBV27 and J usage is TRBJ2-7, with 8 bases fitting TRBD2. V shed 5 bases, J shed 0 bases, and the junction held 6 bases outside the gene matches. This CDR3 contains 15 residues. Germline V gives CDR1 MNHEY, CDR2 SMNVEV (reference sequence). CDR3 loop: CASSGAGGYSYEQYF. DNA for the CDR3: TGTGCCAGCAGTGGCGCGGGAGGTTACTCCTACGAGCAGTACTTC.

Here the CDR3 reads CASSYPGTGQETQYF. CDR3 DNA sequence: TGTGCCAGCAGTTACCCCGGGACAGGCCAAGAGACCCAGTACTTC. The chain uses TRBV6-6 and TRBJ2-5; 8 bases align to TRBD1. Trimming removed 2 bases from V and 1 base from J; junction bases left unmatched: 3. The CDR3 runs 15 residues. Germline V CDR1 and CDR2: MNHNY, SVGAGI (reference sequence).

The gene calls are TRBV11-2 and TRBJ2-7; D is possibly TRBD1 (5 bases). Trimming stripped 5 bases from V and 0 bases from J, with 11 bases between. Germline values: CDR1 SGHAT, CDR2 FQNNGV. The CDR3 covers 14 residues. The CDR3 reads CASSHDSSSYEQYF. CDR3 sequence (DNA): TGTGCCAGCAGCCACGACAGTAGCTCCTACGAGCAGTACTTC.

This chain links TRBV28 with TRBJ1-3, with 8 nucleotides matching TRBD1. The germline V gene has CDR1 MDHEN and CDR2 SYDVKM. The CDR3 has 18 residues. Unmatched junction bases numbered 9, after V lost 2 bases and J lost 0 bases. The CDR3, as DNA: TGTGCCAGCAGTTTAGGGAATCCAGGGGGCCTCTCTGGAAACACCATATATTTT. The encoded protein is CASSLGNPGGLSGNTIYF.

The rearrangement uses TRBV10-1 and TRBJ2-1; 7 bases match TRBD1. This CDR3 has 13 residues. V was clipped by 6 bases and J by 7 bases; unmatched bases: 6. From germline, CDR1 is WNHNN and CDR2 SYGVQD (reference sequence). CDR3 sequence: CASRRTGSNEQFF. The CDR3 region has the DNA TGCGCCAGCAGAAGGACAGGCAGTAATGAGCAGTTCTTC.

The chain recombines TRBV11-2 with TRBJ2-7; D unresolved. The CDR3 totals 12 residues. With 3 bases removed from V and 0 bases from J, the gap between germline ends came to 3 bases. CDR1 is SGHAT, CDR2 FQNNGV, per germline. The CDR3 loop is CASSFTSYEQYF. CDR3 DNA sequence: TGTGCCAGCAGCTTTACCTCCTACGAGCAGTACTTC.

The V and J genes are TRBV6-1 and TRBJ2-7; TRBD1 matches at 9 bases. With V trimmed by 1 base and J by 1 base, 5 bases remained unmatched. The germline V gene encodes CDR1 MNHNS and CDR2 SASEGT. The CDR3 covers 16 residues. The CDR3 nucleotides are TGTGCCAGCAGTGAAGGGGACAGGGTGATTTCCTACGAGCAGTACTTC. As protein: CASSEGDRVISYEQYF.